This TCR beta chain was recorded in a study of human thymus T cells. Here immunoSEQ multiplex PCR was the method, and the copy in TCRdb shows in-frame clones only, minus some. The table shows tens of thousands of clones, with 96% occurring only once. Corrective cardiac surgery supplied the resected thymus tissue. Infants, healthy and Finnish, who were having corrective surgery for congenital heart defects served as donors. The CDR3 runs 15 residues. CDR1 SGHAT and CDR2 FQNNGV come from the germline V gene. V was pared by 3 bases and J by 2 bases, with 12 bases between. This receptor was taken from a boy younger than two with a congenital heart defect but otherwise immunologically healthy. The genes are TRBV11-2 and TRBJ2-3; D gene uncertain. Source material: thymus tissue. CDR3: CASSFKTGPTDTQYF. CDR3 DNA sequence: TGTGCCAGCAGCTTTAAAACTGGGCCCACAGATACGCAGTATTTT. The full variable domain, in which reference TRBV11-2 and TRBJ2-3 provide the parts outside the CDR3, is EAGVAQSPRYKIIEKRQSVAFWCNPISGHATLYWYQQILGQGPKLLIQFQNNGVVDDSQLPKDRFSAERLKGVDSTLKIQPAKLEDSAVYLCASSFKTGPTDTQYFGPGTRLTVL.